What follows are 27 T cell receptor beta chains derived from one specimen sequenced in a study of cytomegalovirus exposure and HLA in healthy donors. Amplification used 60 Vbeta primers and 13 Jbeta primers. The repertoire was sequenced with immunoSEQ multiplex PCR; TCRdb's copy has only in-frame clones and lacks some. The sample contains about 150,000 clones, about 72% of which appear only once. Sequenced material: PBMCs. These receptors originate from a male donor in good health and CMV-seronegative.

V is TRBV6-5 and J is TRBJ1-3; D may be TRBD1 (6 bases). There are 13 residues in the CDR3. Germline CDR1 MNHEY, CDR2 SVGAGI. V shed 10 bases and J shed 4 bases, with 14 bases lying between them. CDR3 sequence (DNA): TGTGCCACCCTCGGGGGGCCCGGAAACACCATATATTTT. Its translation: CATLGGPGNTIYF.

The J gene is TRBJ1-5, the V gene TRBV15; no definite D call. CDR1 and CDR2 (germline): LNHNV, YYDKDF (reference sequence). V was pared by 0 bases and J by 3 bases, with 6 bases between. This CDR3 has 14 amino acids. The CDR3 region is CATSREHPNQPQHF. The CDR3 DNA is TGTGCCACCAGCAGAGAACATCCCAATCAGCCCCAGCATTTT.

The chain uses TRBV7-9 and TRBJ1-2, with 8 positions matching TRBD1. The CDR3 consists of 12 residues. Germline CDR1 SEHNR, CDR2 FQNEAQ (reference sequence). The ends lost 5 bases at V and 8 bases at J; junction bases unmatched: 4. This CDR3 reads CASSQGTGGYTF. The DNA of the CDR3 is TGTGCCAGCAGCCAAGGGACAGGCGGCTACACCTTC. The full variable domain, rest sourced from reference TRBV7-9 and TRBJ1-2, is DTGVSQNPRHKITKRGQNVTFRCDPISEHNRLYWYRQTLGQGPEFLTYFQNEAQLEKSRLLSDRFSAERPKGSFSTLEIQRTEQGDSAMYLCASSQGTGGYTFGSGTRLTVV.

The chain has TRBV7-9 and TRBJ1-5; 8 bases line up with TRBD1. CDR3 length: 15 amino acids. From germline, CDR1 is SEHNR and CDR2 FQNEAQ (reference sequence). V dropped 5 bases and J dropped 8; count of bases not matched to a gene: 11. Written as DNA, the CDR3 is TGTGCCAGCAGCCCAGCGGACAGGGCGTTGGAGCCCCAGCATTTT. This sequence encodes CASSPADRALEPQHF.

The chain has TRBV7-2 and TRBJ1-4; 8 nucleotides agree with TRBD1. Germline loops: CDR1 SGHTA, CDR2 FQGNSA. After removal of 5 bases from V and 8 bases from J, the junction contained 7 bases not matched to a gene. The CDR3 is 14 residues long. The CDR3 protein is CASSPDRGGEKLFF. The CDR3 DNA follows: TGTGCCAGCAGCCCAGACAGGGGAGGGGAAAAACTGTTTTTT.

The sample holds a few counts of this clone. The V call is TRBV2, the J call TRBJ1-6; D not certain. Trimming pared 0 bases from V and 7 bases from J, leaving 7 bases between. Germline V lookup: CDR1 SNHLY, CDR2 FYNNEI. This CDR3 is 14 amino acids long. The CDR3 DNA reads as TGTGCCAGCAGTGAAGCGCGGCTGAATTCACCCCTCCACTTT. Amino acid sequence: CASSEARLNSPLHF.

The chain links TRBV5-4 to TRBJ2-5; tentative D call: TRBD2 (5 bases). The J call may be mistaken, given a closer DNA end match to TRBJ2-7. Germline CDR1 is SGHNT and CDR2 is YYREEE (reference sequence). The CDR3 loop spans 14 amino acids. The chain's CDR3 is CASSFDPGLNEQYF. The CDR3 DNA reads as TGTGCCAGCAGCTTCGATCCGGGGTTGAACGAGCAGTACTTC.

The chain recombines TRBV9 with TRBJ1-1; a weak D match, TRBD1 (6 bases). Germline V gives CDR1 SGDLS, CDR2 YYNGEE. V was cut by 0 bases and J by 5 bases, with 14 bases left in between. The CDR3 has 15 residues. This CDR3 is CASSVDGQSGTEAFF. CDR3 nucleotides: TGTGCCAGCAGCGTAGACGGACAGTCTGGGACTGAAGCTTTCTTT.

The V call is TRBV10-3, the J call TRBJ2-5; 8 nucleotides align to TRBD2. The DNA end is more similar to TRBJ2-7, so the J call may be wrong. Per the germline V gene, CDR1 is ENHRY and CDR2 is SYGVKD. The CDR3 is made up of 14 amino acids. CDR3 DNA: TGTGCCATCAGCCGTAGCGGGGAGCGCTACGAGCAGTACTTC. This codes for CAISRSGERYEQYF.

This clone has just a few counts. J is TRBJ1-1 and V is TRBV7-9, with D unresolved. The V gene's germline CDR1 is SEHNR and CDR2 FQNEAQ (reference sequence). This CDR3 spans 14 amino acids. V was trimmed by 8 bases and J by 1 base, leaving 14 bases between them. The CDR3 DNA reads TGTGCCAGCGCCAATAGCACGACGAACACTGAAGCTTTCTTT. Translating it yields CASANSTTNTEAFF.

The V call is TRBV28, the J call TRBJ2-7; TRBD2 aligns across 7 bases. Germline V gene lookup returns CDR1 MDHEN and CDR2 SYDVKM. Trimming at V came to 3 bases and at J to 0 bases, leaving 11 bases not matched to a gene. CDR3 length equals 17 residues. DNA for the CDR3: TGTGCCAGCAGTTTCTCTACTAGCGCATCCAGCTCCTACGAGCAGTACTTC. Amino acid sequence: CASSFSTSASSSYEQYF.

Only a few counts were recorded for this clone. The chain recombines TRBV28 with TRBJ1-1; 9 bases line up with TRBD1. This CDR3 region has 15 residues. Looked up from germline, CDR1 is MDHEN and CDR2 is SYDVKM. V lost 6 bases, J lost 5 bases, and 10 bases stayed unmatched. The chain's CDR3 is CASSIGDRVGTEAFF. The CDR3 DNA is TGTGCCAGCAGCATTGGGGACAGGGTCGGAACTGAAGCTTTCTTT. Drawing the rest from reference TRBV28 and TRBJ1-1, the complete variable domain is DVKVTQSSRYLVKRTGEKVFLECVQDMDHENMFWYRQDPGLGLRLIYFSYDVKMKEKGDIPEGYSVSREKKERFSLILESASTNQTSMYLCASSIGDRVGTEAFFGQGTRLTVV.

The chain employs TRBV6-6 and TRBJ2-7, with D perhaps TRBD2 (5 bases). Trimming left V 7 bases short and J 3 bases short, with 13 bases between. The V gene's germline CDR1 is MNHNY and CDR2 SVGAGI (reference sequence). This CDR3 has 13 residues. CDR3 in amino acids: CASNPGSDYEQYF. Written as DNA, the CDR3 is TGTGCCAGCAACCCGGGATCGGACTACGAGCAGTACTTC.

This clone has just one count. This sequence joins TRBV30 and TRBJ1-1; D perhaps matches TRBD1 (6 bases). CDR1 is GTSNPN, CDR2 SVGIG, per germline (reference sequence). Deletions cut 2 bases from V and 6 bases from J, with 13 bases between. This CDR3 spans 13 amino acids. CDR3 sequence: CAWSRGGTAEAFF. In DNA, the CDR3 is TGTGCCTGGAGTAGAGGGGGAACGGCTGAAGCTTTCTTT. Variable domain in full (rest from reference TRBV30 and TRBJ1-1): SQTIHQWPATLVQPVGSPLSLECTVEGTSNPNLYWYRQAAGRGLQLLFYSVGIGQISSEVPQNLSASRPQDRQFILSSKKLLLSDSGFYLCAWSRGGTAEAFFGQGTRLTVV.

The chain employs TRBV28 and TRBJ1-2, with TRBD1 identical over 10 bases. Trimming took 7 bases from V and 8 from J; bases not matched to a gene: 7. The CDR3 covers 13 residues. Germline CDR1 and CDR2: MDHEN and SYDVKM. As DNA, the CDR3 is TGTGCCAGCAACCCGGGACAGGGGTTCGGCTACACCTTC. Translation: CASNPGQGFGYTF.

This chain links TRBV18 with TRBJ2-7; 9 bases align to TRBD1. CDR1 and CDR2 from the germline V gene are KGHSH and LQKENI. J gave up 4 bases and V 3 bases, and 10 bases lay outside the gene matches. The CDR3 extends over 16 amino acids. In DNA, the CDR3 is TGTGCCAGCTCACCCGGACAGGGGCCAAATTGGTACGAGCAGTACTTC. Amino acids: CASSPGQGPNWYEQYF.

The J gene is TRBJ2-5, the V gene TRBV2; 8 nucleotides line up with TRBD1. Germline CDR1 is SNHLY and CDR2 is FYNNEI. The CDR3 has 14 amino acids. Trimming at V came to 6 bases and at J to 2 bases, leaving 5 bases not matched to a gene. This CDR3 reads CASREDRVQETQYF. The CDR3 DNA sequence: TGTGCCAGCAGGGAGGACAGGGTGCAAGAGACCCAGTACTTC.

The V gene is TRBV6-5, the J gene TRBJ2-7; TRBD1 agrees at 9 bases. With V trimmed by 0 bases and J by 3 bases, 3 bases remained unmatched. The germline V gene encodes CDR1 MNHEY and CDR2 SVGAGI. The CDR3 has 15 amino acids. CDR3 DNA: TGTGCCAGCAGTTACTCCGACAGGGGGGGCTACGAGCAGTACTTC. Its protein is CASSYSDRGGYEQYF.

The CDR3 reads CASSYRTSSTDTQYF. The CDR3 coding sequence is TGTGCCAGCAGTTACCGGACTAGCAGCACAGATACGCAGTATTTT. This sequence joins TRBV6-6 and TRBJ2-3; 8 bases line up with TRBD2. Germline assignment: CDR1 MNHNY and CDR2 SVGAGI (reference sequence). V dropped 2 bases and J dropped 0; count of bases not matched to a gene: 1. The CDR3 length is 15 residues.

The V and J genes are TRBV27 and TRBJ1-2; perhaps TRBD1 as D (6 bases). Trimming stripped 2 bases from V and 4 bases from J, with 14 bases between. This CDR3 spans 15 amino acids. Germline CDR1 is MNHEY and CDR2 is SMNVEV (reference sequence). The CDR3 is CASSLADRPIYGYTF. The CDR3 DNA reads as TGTGCCAGCAGTTTAGCGGACAGACCTATCTATGGCTACACCTTC.

This chain uses TRBV9 with TRBJ1-1, with TRBD1 matching 9 bases. V lost 1 base, J lost 2 bases, and 18 bases stayed unmatched. This CDR3 spans 20 amino acids. Germline-derived CDR1 and CDR2 are SGDLS and YYNGEE. CDR3 coding DNA: TGTGCCAGCAGCGTAATCGTATGGGACAGGGTAAGCCTGGATAACACTGAAGCTTTCTTT. As protein: CASSVIVWDRVSLDNTEAFF.

In this sample, this clone turned up once. The J gene is TRBJ2-1, the V gene TRBV9; 9 nucleotides line up with TRBD2. The germline CDR1 and CDR2 sequences are SGDLS and YYNGEE. With V trimmed by 3 bases and J by 8 bases, 6 bases remained unmatched. The CDR3 totals 14 residues. The CDR3 DNA reads TGTGCCAGCAGCGCTGCGGGGGGGGTCGATGAGCAGTTCTTC. This sequence encodes CASSAAGGVDEQFF.

This clone was seen only a few times. The chain joins TRBV29-1 to TRBJ2-2, with a weak D call TRBD2 (5 bases). The CDR3 runs 15 residues. V was trimmed by 0 bases and J by 3 bases, leaving 11 bases between them. The germline V gene has CDR1 SQVTM and CDR2 ANQGSEA. CDR3 nucleotide sequence: TGCAGCGTTGAAGATCCCCTAGCCGACACCGGGGAGCTGTTTTTT. Its protein is CSVEDPLADTGELFF.

This chain links TRBV21-1 with TRBJ2-5; TRBD1, the D gene given by the table, was not confirmed from the DNA. TRBV21-1 represents a pseudogene. This CDR3 has 14 residues. The CDR3 reads CASSKVDRGETQYF. CDR3 nucleotide sequence: TGTGCCAGCAGCAAAGTCGACAGGGGAGAGACCCAGTACTTC.

In regard to this clone: At one end the junction does not follow the germline gene, possibly because of a read error. The chain carries TRBV7-2 and TRBJ1-1; TRBD1 is a possible D gene (6 bases). In germline, CDR1 is SGHTA, CDR2 FQGNSA. The CDR3 consists of 16 residues. The CDR3 nucleotides read TGTGCCAGCAGGTTAGGGTGGGGGGGCGCGAACACTGAAGCTTTCTTT. Protein sequence: CASRLGWGGANTEAFF.

The CDR3 DNA reads TGTGCCAGCAGACAACAGGGGTCACGCGGATACGAGCAGTACTTC. Its protein is CASRQQGSRGYEQYF. The chain joins TRBV6-1 to TRBJ2-7, with TRBD1 matching 7 bases. The germline gives CDR1 MNHNS, CDR2 SASEGT. CDR3 length: 15 amino acids. V lost 6 bases to trimming and J lost 4 bases; unmatched junction nucleotides: 12.

The chain recombines TRBV11-2 with TRBJ1-4, with D maybe TRBD1 (6 bases). The CDR3 is made up of 15 amino acids. CDR1 SGHAT and CDR2 FQNNGV come from the germline V gene. V lost 5 bases to trimming and J lost 4 bases, with 14 bases between them. In DNA, the CDR3 is TGTGCCAGCAGCCCGACTGGGACATTTAATGAAAAACTGTTTTTT. Its protein product is CASSPTGTFNEKLFF.